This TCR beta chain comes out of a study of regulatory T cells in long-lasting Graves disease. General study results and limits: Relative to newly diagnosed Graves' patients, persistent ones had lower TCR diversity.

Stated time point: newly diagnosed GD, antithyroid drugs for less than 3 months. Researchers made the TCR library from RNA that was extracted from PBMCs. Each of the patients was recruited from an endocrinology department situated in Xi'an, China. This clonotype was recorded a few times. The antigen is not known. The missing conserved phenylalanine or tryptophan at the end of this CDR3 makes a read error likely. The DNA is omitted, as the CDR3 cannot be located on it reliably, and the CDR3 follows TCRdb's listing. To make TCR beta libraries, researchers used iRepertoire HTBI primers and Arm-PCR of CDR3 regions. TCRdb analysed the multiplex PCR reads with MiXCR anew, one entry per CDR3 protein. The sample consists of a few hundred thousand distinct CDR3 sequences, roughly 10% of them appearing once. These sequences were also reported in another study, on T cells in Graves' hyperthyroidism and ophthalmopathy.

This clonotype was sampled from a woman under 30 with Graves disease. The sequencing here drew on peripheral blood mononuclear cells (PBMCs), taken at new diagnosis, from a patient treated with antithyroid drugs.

The CDR3 is CASSFGEVSGAYFGP. The chain couples TRBV12-3 or TRBV12-4 to TRBJ2-4; TRBD1 reflects the table's D call only, with no check against the DNA. The CDR3 adds up to 15 amino acids, both ends counted.